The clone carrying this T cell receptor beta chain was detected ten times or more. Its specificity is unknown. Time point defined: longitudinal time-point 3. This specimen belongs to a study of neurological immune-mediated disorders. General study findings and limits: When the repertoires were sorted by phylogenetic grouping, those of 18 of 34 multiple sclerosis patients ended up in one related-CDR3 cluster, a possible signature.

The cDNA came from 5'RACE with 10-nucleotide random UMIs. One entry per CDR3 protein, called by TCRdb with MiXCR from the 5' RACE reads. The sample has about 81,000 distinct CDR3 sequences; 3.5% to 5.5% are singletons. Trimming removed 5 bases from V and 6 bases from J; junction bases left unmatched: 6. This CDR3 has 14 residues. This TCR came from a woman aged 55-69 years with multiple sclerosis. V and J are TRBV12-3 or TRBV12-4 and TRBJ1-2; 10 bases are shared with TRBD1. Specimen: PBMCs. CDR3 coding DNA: TGTGCCAGCAGTCTGGACAGGGGGTATGATGGCTACACCTTC. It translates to CASSLDRGYDGYTF.